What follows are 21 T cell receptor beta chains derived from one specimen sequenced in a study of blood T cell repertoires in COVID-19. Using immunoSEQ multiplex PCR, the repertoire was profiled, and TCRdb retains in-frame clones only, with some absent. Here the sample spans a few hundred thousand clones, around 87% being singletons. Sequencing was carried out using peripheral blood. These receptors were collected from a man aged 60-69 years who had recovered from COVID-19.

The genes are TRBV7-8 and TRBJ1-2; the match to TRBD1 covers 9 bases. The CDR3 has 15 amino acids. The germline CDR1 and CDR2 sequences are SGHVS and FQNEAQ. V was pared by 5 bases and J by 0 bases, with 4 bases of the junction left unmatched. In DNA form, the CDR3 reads TGTGCCAGCAGCCTAAACAGGGGGCCTAACTATGGCTACACCTTC. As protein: CASSLNRGPNYGYTF.

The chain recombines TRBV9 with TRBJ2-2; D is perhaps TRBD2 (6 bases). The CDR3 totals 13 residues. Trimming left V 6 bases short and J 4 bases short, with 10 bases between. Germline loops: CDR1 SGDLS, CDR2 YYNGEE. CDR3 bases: TGTGCCAGCAAAAAGGGACTCACCGGGGAGCTGTTTTTT. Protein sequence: CASKKGLTGELFF.

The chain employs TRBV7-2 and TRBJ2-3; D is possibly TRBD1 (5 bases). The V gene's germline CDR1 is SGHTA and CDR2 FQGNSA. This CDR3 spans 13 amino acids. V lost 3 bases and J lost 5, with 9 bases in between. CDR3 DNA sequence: TGTGCCAGCAGCTTTCGTAGGGGAGATACGCAGTATTTT. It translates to CASSFRRGDTQYF.

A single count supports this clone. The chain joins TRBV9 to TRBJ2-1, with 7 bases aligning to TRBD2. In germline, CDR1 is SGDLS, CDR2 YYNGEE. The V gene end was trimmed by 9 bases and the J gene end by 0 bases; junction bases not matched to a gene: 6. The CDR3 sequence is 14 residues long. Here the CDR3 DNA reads TGTGCCACGGGGGAGGGGCCCTCCTACAATGAGCAGTTCTTC. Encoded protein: CATGEGPSYNEQFF.

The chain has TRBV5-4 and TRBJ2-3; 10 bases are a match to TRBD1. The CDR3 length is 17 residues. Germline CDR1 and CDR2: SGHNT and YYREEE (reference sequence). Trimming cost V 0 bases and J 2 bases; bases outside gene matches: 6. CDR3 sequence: CASSLDGTGVVTDTQYF. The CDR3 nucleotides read TGTGCCAGCAGCTTGGATGGGACAGGGGTAGTCACAGATACGCAGTATTTT.

This CDR3 is CASSSPQGGNYGYTF. Written as DNA, the CDR3 is TGTGCCAGCAGTTCCCCACAGGGGGGTAACTATGGCTACACCTTC. This chain joins TRBV6-2 or TRBV6-3 and TRBJ1-2, with TRBD1 identical over 8 bases. The CDR3 extends over 15 amino acids. Germline CDR1 is MNHEY and CDR2 is SVGEGT. Unmatched junction bases numbered 5, after V lost 4 bases and J lost 1 base.

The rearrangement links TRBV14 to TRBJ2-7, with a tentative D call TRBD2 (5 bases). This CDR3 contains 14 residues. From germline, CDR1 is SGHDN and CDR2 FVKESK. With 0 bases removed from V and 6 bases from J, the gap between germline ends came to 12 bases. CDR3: CASSQEEAVAEQYF. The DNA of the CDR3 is TGTGCCAGCAGCCAAGAGGAGGCTGTGGCCGAGCAGTACTTC.

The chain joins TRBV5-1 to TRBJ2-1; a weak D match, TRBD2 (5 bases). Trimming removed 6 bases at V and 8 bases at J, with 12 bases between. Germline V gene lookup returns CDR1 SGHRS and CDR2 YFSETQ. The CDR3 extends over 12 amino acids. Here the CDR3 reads CASTPLGDEQFF. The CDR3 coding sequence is TGCGCCAGCACCCCGCTCGGGGATGAGCAGTTCTTC.

In DNA form, the CDR3 reads TGCAGTGCTAGTCGGGGGGGCGATGAAGCTTTCTTT. Translated, it gives CSASRGGDEAFF. V is TRBV20-1 and J is TRBJ1-1, with D possibly matching TRBD1 (6 bases). V was trimmed by 3 bases and J by 7 bases, leaving 12 bases between them. The length of the CDR3 is 12 residues. CDR1 is DFQATT, CDR2 SNEGSKA, per germline (reference sequence).

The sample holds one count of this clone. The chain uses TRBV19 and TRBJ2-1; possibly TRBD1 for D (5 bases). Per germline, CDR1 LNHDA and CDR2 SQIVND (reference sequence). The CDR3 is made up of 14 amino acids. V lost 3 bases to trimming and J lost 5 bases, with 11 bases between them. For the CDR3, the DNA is TGTGCCAGTAGTATTGGGCCAGGGAACAATGAGCAGTTCTTC. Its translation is CASSIGPGNNEQFF.

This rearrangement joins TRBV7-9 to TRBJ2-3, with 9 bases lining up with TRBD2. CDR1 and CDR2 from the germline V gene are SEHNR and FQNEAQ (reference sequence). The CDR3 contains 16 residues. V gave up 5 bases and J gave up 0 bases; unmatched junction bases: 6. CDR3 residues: CASSQGTSRSTDTQYF. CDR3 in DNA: TGTGCCAGCAGCCAAGGGACTAGCAGGAGCACAGATACGCAGTATTTT.

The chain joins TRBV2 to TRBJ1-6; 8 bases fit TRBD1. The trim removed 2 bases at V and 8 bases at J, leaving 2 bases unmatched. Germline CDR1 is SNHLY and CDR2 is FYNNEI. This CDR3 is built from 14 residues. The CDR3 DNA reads TGTGCCAGCAGTGAATCGACAGGGGATTCACCCCTCCACTTT. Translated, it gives CASSESTGDSPLHF.

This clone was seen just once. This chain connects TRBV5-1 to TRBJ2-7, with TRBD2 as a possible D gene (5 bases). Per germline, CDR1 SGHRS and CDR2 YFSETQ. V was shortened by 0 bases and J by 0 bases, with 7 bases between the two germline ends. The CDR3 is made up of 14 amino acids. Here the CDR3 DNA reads TGCGCCAGCAGCTTGGGGACTTACTCCTACGAGCAGTACTTC. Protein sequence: CASSLGTYSYEQYF.

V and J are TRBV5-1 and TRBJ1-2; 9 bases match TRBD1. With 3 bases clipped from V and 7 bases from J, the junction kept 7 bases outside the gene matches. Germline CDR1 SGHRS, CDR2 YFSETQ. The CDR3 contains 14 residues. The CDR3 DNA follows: TGCGCCAGCAGCTCTACAGGGGGCGAGGGTGGCTACACCTTC. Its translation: CASSSTGGEGGYTF.

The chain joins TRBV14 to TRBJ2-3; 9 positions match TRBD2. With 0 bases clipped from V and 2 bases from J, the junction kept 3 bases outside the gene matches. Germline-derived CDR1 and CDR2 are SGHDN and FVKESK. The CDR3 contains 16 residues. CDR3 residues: CASSQDTSGHTDTQYF. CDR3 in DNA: TGTGCCAGCAGCCAAGATACTAGCGGGCACACAGATACGCAGTATTTT.

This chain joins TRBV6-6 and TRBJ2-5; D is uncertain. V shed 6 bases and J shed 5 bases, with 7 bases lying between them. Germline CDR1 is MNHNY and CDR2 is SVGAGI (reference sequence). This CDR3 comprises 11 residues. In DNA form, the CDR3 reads TGTGCCAGCAGACAATGGGAGACCCAGTACTTC. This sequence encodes CASRQWETQYF.

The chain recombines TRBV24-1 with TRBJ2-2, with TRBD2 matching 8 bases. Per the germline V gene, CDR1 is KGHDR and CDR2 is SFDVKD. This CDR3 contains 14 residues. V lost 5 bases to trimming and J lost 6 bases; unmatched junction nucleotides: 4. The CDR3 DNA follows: TGTGCCACCAGTGTAGCGGGACCATCCGGGGAGCTGTTTTTT. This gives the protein CATSVAGPSGELFF.

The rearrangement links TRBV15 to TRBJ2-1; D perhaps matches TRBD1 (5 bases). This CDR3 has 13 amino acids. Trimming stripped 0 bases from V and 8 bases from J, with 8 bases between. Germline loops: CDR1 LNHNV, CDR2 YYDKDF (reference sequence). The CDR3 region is CATSREGADEQFF. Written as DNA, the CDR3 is TGTGCCACCAGCAGAGAAGGGGCGGATGAGCAGTTCTTC.

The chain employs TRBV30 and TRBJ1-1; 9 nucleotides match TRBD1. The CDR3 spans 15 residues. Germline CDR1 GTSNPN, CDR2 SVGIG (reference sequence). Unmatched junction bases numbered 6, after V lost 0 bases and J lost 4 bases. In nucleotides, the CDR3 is TGTGCCTGGAGTGTGTCGGGACAGGGATTCACTGAAGCTTTCTTT. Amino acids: CAWSVSGQGFTEAFF.

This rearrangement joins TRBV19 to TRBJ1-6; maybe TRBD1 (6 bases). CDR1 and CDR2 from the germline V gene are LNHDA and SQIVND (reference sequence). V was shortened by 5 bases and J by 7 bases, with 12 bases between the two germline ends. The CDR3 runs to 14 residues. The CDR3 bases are TGTGCCAGTAGTCAGGACAGCTACAATTCACCCCTCCACTTT. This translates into CASSQDSYNSPLHF.

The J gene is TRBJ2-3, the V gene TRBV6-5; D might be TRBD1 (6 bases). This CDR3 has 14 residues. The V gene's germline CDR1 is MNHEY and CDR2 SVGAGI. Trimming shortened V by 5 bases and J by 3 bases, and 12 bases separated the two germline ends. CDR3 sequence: CASSMTGRTDTQYF. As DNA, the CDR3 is TGTGCCAGCAGTATGACAGGTCGAACAGATACGCAGTATTTT.